What follows are 3 T cell receptor beta chains derived from one specimen sequenced in a study of T cell responses to AZD1222 COVID-19 vaccine. Libraries were prepared by immunoSEQ multiplex PCR; TCRdb keeps only in-frame clonotypes and omits some of them. The repertoire consists of about 140,000 clones, with around 89% occurring once and the leading ten covering approximately 4.5%. The sample here was peripheral blood, taken on day 0 of AZD1222 vaccination. The receptors stem from an adult in good health.

CDR3 region: CSVEIHRGEQYF. The CDR3 coding sequence is TGCAGCGTTGAGATACACCGGGGCGAGCAGTACTTC. The rearrangement uses TRBV29-1 and TRBJ2-7; TRBD2 might be the D (5 bases). Germline lookup yields CDR1 SQVTM and CDR2 ANQGSEA. The CDR3 is 12 amino acids. The ends were cut back, 3 bases at V and 6 bases at J, with 12 bases in the middle.

The chain employs TRBV13 and TRBJ2-3; the match to TRBD2 covers 9 bases. Trimming cost V 5 bases and J 0 bases; bases outside gene matches: 12. This CDR3 is built from 18 residues. Germline CDR1 and CDR2: PRHDT and FYEKMQ (reference sequence). As DNA, the CDR3 is TGTGCCAGCAGCAATACAAAACACAGCGGGAGGAGCACAGATACGCAGTATTTT. It is translated as CASSNTKHSGRSTDTQYF. Filled out from reference TRBV13 and TRBJ2-3, the complete variable domain reads AAGVIQSPRHLIKEKRETATLKCYPIPRHDTVYWYQQGPGQDPQFLISFYEKMQSDKGSIPDRFSAQQFSDYHSELNMSSLELGDSALYFCASSNTKHSGRSTDTQYFGPGTRLTVL.

The chain links TRBV5-6 to TRBJ1-1; no definite D call. Germline V lookup: CDR1 SGHDT, CDR2 YYEEEE. There are 11 residues in the CDR3. The germline V and J ends were trimmed by 2 bases and 7 bases, with 6 bases remaining between them. CDR3 nucleotides: TGTGCCAGCAGCTTTAGGTATGAAGCTTTCTTT. It specifies CASSFRYEAFF.